The rows below give T cell receptor beta chains drawn from one sample of a study of technical replicates of blood from a handful of donors. The protocol was immunoSEQ multiplex PCR, while the TCRdb copy is restricted to in-frame clones and leaves out a portion. This table has about 84,000 clones, just over 90% appearing once. The sequenced sample was T cells isolated from PBMCs. The receptors stem from a human donor in good health. Each CDR3 is given without its conserved first and last residue. Fields, in order: CDR3 protein, J gene, V gene.

CDR3: ASSPPLAGVETQY
J: TRBJ2-5
V: TRBV11-3

CDR3: ASSDGGRGRLYSNPNEQY
J: TRBJ2-7
V: TRBV10-2

CDR3: ASSPIVSAGELF
J: TRBJ2-2
V: TRBV18

CDR3: ASSLSAGGGQGSTLSNQPQH
J: TRBJ1-5
V: TRBV7-8

CDR3: ASSVDLAGMVQTQY
J: TRBJ2-5
V: TRBV9

CDR3: ASSLGTSGRNEQY
J: TRBJ2-7
V: TRBV7-9

CDR3: ASSTRGEVDTQY
J: TRBJ2-3
V: TRBV28

CDR3: ASSPPGGILLDTQY
J: TRBJ2-3
V: TRBV18

CDR3: ASSQGSGTSREQY
J: TRBJ2-7
V: TRBV4-2

CDR3: ASSSFYRNTEAF
J: TRBJ1-1
V: TRBV11-1

CDR3: SVADRVGITGELF
J: TRBJ2-2
V: TRBV29-1

CDR3: ASSQDSGGGAGQPQH
J: TRBJ1-5
V: TRBV4-2

CDR3: ASRYRGLLDYGYT
J: TRBJ1-2
V: TRBV6-5

CDR3: ASRRGGYGYT
J: TRBJ1-2
V: TRBV2

CDR3: ASSESGSNQPQH
J: TRBJ1-5
V: TRBV10-1

CDR3: AWYPGQGTDTQY
J: TRBJ2-3
V: TRBV30

CDR3: ASSFGQGRNTIY
J: TRBJ1-3
V: TRBV5-6

CDR3: ASTTGTGGEKLF
J: TRBJ1-4
V: TRBV9

CDR3: ASSPETVYEQY
J: TRBJ2-7
V: TRBV5-1

CDR3: ASSLVSGSYNEQF
J: TRBJ2-1
V: TRBV7-2

CDR3: ASSPSRMGGQEKLF
J: TRBJ1-4
V: TRBV28

CDR3: ASGTGRSGTEAF
J: TRBJ1-1
V: TRBV6-6

CDR3: ASSVSGRDTGELF
J: TRBJ2-2
V: TRBV9

CDR3: ACGLALSYEQY
J: TRBJ2-7
V: TRBV30

CDR3: ASSLQTNTGELF
J: TRBJ2-2
V: TRBV6-1

CDR3: ASSLDPLGQSHNEQF
J: TRBJ2-1
V: TRBV7-3

CDR3: ASSLDSGNFYGYT
J: TRBJ1-2
V: TRBV11-3

CDR3: AIQENIQY
J: TRBJ2-4
V: TRBV2

CDR3: ASSLRGRYEQY
J: TRBJ2-7
V: TRBV27

CDR3: ATGGGVQETQY
J: TRBJ2-5
V: TRBV6-5

CDR3: ASSLIRGGRTGELF
J: TRBJ2-2
V: TRBV7-9